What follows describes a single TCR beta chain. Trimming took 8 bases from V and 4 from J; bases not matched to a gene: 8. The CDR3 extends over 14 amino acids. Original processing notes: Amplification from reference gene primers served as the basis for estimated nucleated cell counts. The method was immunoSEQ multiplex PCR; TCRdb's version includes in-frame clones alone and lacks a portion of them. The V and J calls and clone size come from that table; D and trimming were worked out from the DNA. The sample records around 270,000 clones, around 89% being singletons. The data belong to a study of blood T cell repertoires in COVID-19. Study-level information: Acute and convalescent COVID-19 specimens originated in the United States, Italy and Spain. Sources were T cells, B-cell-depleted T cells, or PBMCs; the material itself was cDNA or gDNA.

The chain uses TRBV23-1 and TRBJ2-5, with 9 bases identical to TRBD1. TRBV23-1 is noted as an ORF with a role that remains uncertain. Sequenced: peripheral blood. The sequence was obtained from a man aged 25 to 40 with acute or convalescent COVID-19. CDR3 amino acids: CASGPTGGRETQYF. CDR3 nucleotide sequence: TGCGCCAGCGGGCCTACAGGGGGCAGAGAGACCCAGTACTTC.